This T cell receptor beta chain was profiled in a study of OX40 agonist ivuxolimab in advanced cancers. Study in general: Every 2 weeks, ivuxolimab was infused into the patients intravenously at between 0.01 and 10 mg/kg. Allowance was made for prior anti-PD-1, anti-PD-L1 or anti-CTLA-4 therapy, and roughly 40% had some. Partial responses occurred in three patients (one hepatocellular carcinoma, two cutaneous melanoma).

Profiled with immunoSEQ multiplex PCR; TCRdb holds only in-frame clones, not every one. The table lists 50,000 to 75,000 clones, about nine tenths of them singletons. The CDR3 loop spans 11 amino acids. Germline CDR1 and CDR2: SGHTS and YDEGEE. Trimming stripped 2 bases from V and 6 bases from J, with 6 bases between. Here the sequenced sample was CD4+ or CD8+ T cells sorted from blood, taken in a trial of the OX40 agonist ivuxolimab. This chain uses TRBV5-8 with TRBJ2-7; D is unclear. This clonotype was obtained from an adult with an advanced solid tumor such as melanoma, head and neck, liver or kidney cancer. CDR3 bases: TGTGCCAGCAGCTTATATTCCGAGCAGTACTTC. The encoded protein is CASSLYSEQYF.